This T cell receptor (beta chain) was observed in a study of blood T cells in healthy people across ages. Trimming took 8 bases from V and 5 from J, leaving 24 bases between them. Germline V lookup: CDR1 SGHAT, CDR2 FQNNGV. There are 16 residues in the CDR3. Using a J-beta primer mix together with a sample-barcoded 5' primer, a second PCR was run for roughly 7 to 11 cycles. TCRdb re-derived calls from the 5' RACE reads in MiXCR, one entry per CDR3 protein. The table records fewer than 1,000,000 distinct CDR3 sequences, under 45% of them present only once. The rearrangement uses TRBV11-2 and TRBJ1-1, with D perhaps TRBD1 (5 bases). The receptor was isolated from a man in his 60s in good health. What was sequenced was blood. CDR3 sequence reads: CASRGSIAGRGTEAFF. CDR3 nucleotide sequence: TGTGCCAGCCGCGGAAGTATTGCAGGGAGAGGGACTGAAGCTTTCTTT. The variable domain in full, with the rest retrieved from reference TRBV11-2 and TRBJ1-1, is EAGVAQSPRYKIIEKRQSVAFWCNPISGHATLYWYQQILGQGPKLLIQFQNNGVVDDSQLPKDRFSAERLKGVDSTLKIQPAKLEDSAVYLCASRGSIAGRGTEAFFGQGTRLTVV.